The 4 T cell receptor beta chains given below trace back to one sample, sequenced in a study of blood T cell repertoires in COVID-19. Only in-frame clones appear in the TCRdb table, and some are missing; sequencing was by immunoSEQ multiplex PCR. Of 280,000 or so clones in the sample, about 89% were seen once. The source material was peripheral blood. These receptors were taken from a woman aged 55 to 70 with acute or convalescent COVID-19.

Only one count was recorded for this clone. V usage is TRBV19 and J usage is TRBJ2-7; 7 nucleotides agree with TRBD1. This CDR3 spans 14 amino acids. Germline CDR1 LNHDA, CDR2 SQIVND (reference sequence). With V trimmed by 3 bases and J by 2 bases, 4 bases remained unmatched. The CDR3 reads CASSMSQGAYEQYF. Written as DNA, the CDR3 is TGTGCCAGTAGTATGTCGCAGGGGGCCTACGAGCAGTACTTC.

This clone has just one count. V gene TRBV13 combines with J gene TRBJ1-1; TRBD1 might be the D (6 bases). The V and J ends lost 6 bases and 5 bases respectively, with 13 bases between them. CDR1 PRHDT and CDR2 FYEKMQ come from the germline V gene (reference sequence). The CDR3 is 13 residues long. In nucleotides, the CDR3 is TGTGCCAGCAGTCCTAGAGGGGGTACTGAAGCTTTCTTT. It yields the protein CASSPRGGTEAFF.

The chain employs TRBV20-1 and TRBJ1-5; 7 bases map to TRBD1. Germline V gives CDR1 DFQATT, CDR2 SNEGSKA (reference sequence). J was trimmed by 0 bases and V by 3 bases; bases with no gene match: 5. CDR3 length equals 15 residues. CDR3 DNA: TGCAGTGCTAGTTTAAACAGGGGTAGCAATCAGCCCCAGCATTTT. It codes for CSASLNRGSNQPQHF.

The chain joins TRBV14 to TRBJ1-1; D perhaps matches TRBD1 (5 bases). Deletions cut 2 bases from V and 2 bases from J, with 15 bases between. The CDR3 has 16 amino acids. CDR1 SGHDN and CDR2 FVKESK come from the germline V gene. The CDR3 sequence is CASSQTWGGSNTEAFF. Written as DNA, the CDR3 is TGTGCCAGCAGCCAAACATGGGGGGGGAGTAACACTGAAGCTTTCTTT.